This T cell receptor (beta chain) was recorded in a study of T-cell reconstitution after alpha-beta-depleted transplantation in children. The V end was cut by 3 bases, the J end by 1 base, with 10 bases between. The CDR3 runs to 15 residues. CDR1 and CDR2 from the germline V gene are SGHTA and FQGNSA. This clonotype showed up many times. Antigen specificity is unknown. The study, taken as a whole, reports: The origin of alpha-beta T cells about two months after transplant was reportedly several hundred expanded graft clones.

Researchers prepared the TCRbeta library using unique molecular identifiers, the study reports. MiXCR, run by TCRdb on the PCR reads, gives a single entry per CDR3 protein. The profile shows 200,000 or so distinct CDR3 sequences, about 8.4% of them singletons. The sample consisted of PBMCs, mostly from graft donor cells, taken 360 days after TCRalphabeta/CD19-depleted stem cell transplant. The source is a male patient aged 2-15 years who had a stem cell transplant for acute myeloid leukemia, so the T cells may come from the graft donor. The chain employs TRBV7-2 and TRBJ1-5; D unresolved. CDR3 in amino acids: CASSLAGWSNQPQHF. Written as DNA, the CDR3 is TGTGCCAGCAGCTTGGCCGGGTGGAGCAATCAGCCCCAGCATTTT.